The 3 T cell receptor beta chains below come from one sample, sequenced in a study of blood T cell repertoires in COVID-19 (dated by TCRdb to 2020 to 2022). Library preparation was by the immunoSEQ multiplex PCR assay. TCRdb mirrors the immuneACCESS table, restricted to in-frame sequences. Some clones are absent from its copies; in checked studies, under half trace to an unresolved V gene, and the reason for the others is unknown. The sample table shows around 200,000 clones, and roughly four fifths are seen once. The top ten hold roughly 12% of the sample. Sequencing was done on a sample of peripheral blood. Source of these receptors: a woman aged 50 to 60 with acute or convalescent COVID-19.

This clone has just a few counts. The chain recombines TRBV6-5 with TRBJ1-2, with TRBD1 as a possible D gene (6 bases). Trimming stripped 5 bases from V and 5 bases from J, with 9 bases between. The CDR3 runs to 12 residues. CDR1 is MNHEY, CDR2 SVGAGI, per germline. The CDR3 spells CASSIGGYGYTF. CDR3 nucleotides: TGTGCCAGCAGTATAGGGGGATATGGCTACACCTTC.

The rearrangement uses TRBV11-2 and TRBJ1-4, with 12 bases identical to TRBD1. J was trimmed by 5 bases and V by 5 bases; bases with no gene match: 12. The CDR3 covers 18 residues. Germline CDR1 is SGHAT and CDR2 is FQNNGV. Here the CDR3 DNA reads TGTGCCAGCAGCCCGGACCGGGACAGGGGGCTGGGGAATGAAAAACTGTTTTTT. Amino acids: CASSPDRDRGLGNEKLFF.

The CDR3 region is CASSFGSYNEQFF. CDR3 sequence (DNA): TGTGCCAGCAGTTTCGGGTCTTACAATGAGCAGTTCTTC. The chain carries TRBV28 and TRBJ2-1; D not certain. Germline V gives CDR1 MDHEN, CDR2 SYDVKM. V was shortened by 3 bases and J by 4 bases, with 7 bases between the two germline ends. The CDR3 has 13 residues.